The 26 T cell receptor beta chains below come from one sample, sequenced in a study of blood T cell repertoires in COVID-19. The table came from immunoSEQ multiplex PCR; TCRdb's copy has only in-frame clones and leaves some out. The data hold about 75,000 clones, with 85% to 90% observed a single time. Source material: peripheral blood. These TCRs come from a human donor in a cohort sampled during active COVID-19.

The chain recombines TRBV7-2 with TRBJ2-3, with a weak D call TRBD2 (6 bases). Germline CDR1 SGHTA, CDR2 FQGNSA. This CDR3 comprises 13 residues. With 7 bases removed from V and 4 bases from J, the gap between germline ends came to 12 bases. The CDR3 nucleotides are TGTGCCAGCACCGCGGGGTTTTCAGATACGCAGTATTTT. Protein: CASTAGFSDTQYF.

This chain links TRBV6-1 with TRBJ2-3; D not resolved. Trimming shortened V by 1 base and J by 3 bases, and 8 bases separated the two germline ends. Germline V gives CDR1 MNHNS, CDR2 SASEGT. This CDR3 spans 14 amino acids. The CDR3 sequence is CASSEGGFTDTQYF. In DNA form, the CDR3 reads TGTGCCAGCAGTGAAGGAGGATTTACAGATACGCAGTATTTT.

The chain is built from TRBV6-2 or TRBV6-3 and TRBJ1-4; D not resolved. Germline assignment: CDR1 MNHEY and CDR2 SVGEGT. Trimming left V 2 bases short and J 0 bases short, with 7 bases between. The CDR3 length is 15 residues. The CDR3 is CASSYPFATNEKLFF. The CDR3 nucleotides read TGTGCCAGCAGTTACCCTTTCGCAACTAATGAAAAACTGTTTTTT.

The chain couples TRBV9 to TRBJ2-1; 7 bases agree with TRBD1. The CDR3 is 16 amino acids. In germline, CDR1 is SGDLS, CDR2 YYNGEE. V lost 2 bases and J lost 1; bases outside the gene matches: 6. The CDR3 reads CASSVGGRGSYNEQFF. Here the CDR3 DNA reads TGTGCCAGCAGCGTCGGTGGCAGGGGGTCCTACAATGAGCAGTTCTTC.

The J gene is TRBJ2-1, the V gene TRBV5-1, with D possibly matching TRBD2 (6 bases). Trimming cost V 1 base and J 6 bases, with 8 bases left between them. Germline CDR1 is SGHRS and CDR2 is YFSETQ. CDR3 length: 13 amino acids. Here the CDR3 reads CASSLTSLNEQFF. CDR3 DNA: TGCGCCAGCAGCTTGACTAGCCTCAATGAGCAGTTCTTC.

V and J are TRBV3-1 (or the pseudogene TRBV3-2) and TRBJ1-2; the D is unclear. This CDR3 spans 14 amino acids. The germline CDR1 and CDR2 sequences are LGHDT and YNNKEL (reference sequence). Trimming stripped 1 base from V and 3 bases from J, with 9 bases between. Here the CDR3 reads CASSQGGGDYGYTF. The CDR3 nucleotides read TGTGCCAGCAGCCAAGGTGGAGGAGACTATGGCTACACCTTC.

The chain carries TRBV24-1 and TRBJ2-1, with a possible D match to TRBD1 (6 bases). The CDR3 has 13 amino acids. Trimming removed 6 bases from V and 7 bases from J, with 12 bases in between. Germline values: CDR1 KGHDR, CDR2 SFDVKD. The CDR3: CATSPTDRNEQFF. DNA of the CDR3: TGTGCCACCAGTCCAACCGACAGGAATGAGCAGTTCTTC.

The rearrangement links TRBV29-1 to TRBJ2-1; D uncertain. Per germline, CDR1 SQVTM and CDR2 ANQGSEA. This CDR3 contains 11 residues. The V gene lost 7 bases and the J gene lost 6 bases, with 10 bases spanning the gap. In DNA, the CDR3 is TGCAGCGCCGGTCCCCTCAATGAGCAGTTCTTC. It specifies CSAGPLNEQFF.

The V and J genes are TRBV7-9 and TRBJ1-2; D is ambiguous. Trimming removed 1 base from V and 6 bases from J, with 12 bases in between. The CDR3 sequence is 14 residues long. The germline V gene has CDR1 SEHNR and CDR2 FQNEAQ (reference sequence). The CDR3 sequence is CASSLDPRLNGYTF. CDR3 sequence (DNA): TGTGCCAGCAGCTTAGACCCCAGGTTAAATGGCTACACCTTC.

This chain joins TRBV3-1 (or the pseudogene TRBV3-2) and TRBJ2-5; TRBD2 aligns across 8 bases. The V gene's germline CDR1 is LGHDT and CDR2 YNNKEL (reference sequence). The ends lost 4 bases at V and 0 bases at J; junction bases unmatched: 1. The CDR3 is made up of 14 amino acids. The CDR3 DNA follows: TGTGCCAGCAGCCCGGGACTAGACCAAGAGACCCAGTACTTC. It yields the protein CASSPGLDQETQYF.

This chain uses TRBV3-1 (or the pseudogene TRBV3-2) with TRBJ2-7; 9 bases line up with TRBD1. The CDR3 contains 16 residues. Germline V CDR1 and CDR2: LGHDT, YNNKEL (reference sequence). V shed 4 bases and J 3 bases; nucleotides not matched to a gene: 10. CDR3 in amino acids: CASSPSPGQGSYEQYF. DNA of the CDR3: TGTGCCAGCAGCCCATCACCGGGACAGGGAAGCTACGAGCAGTACTTC.

This clone has only one observation. The chain combines TRBV5-6 with TRBJ2-7; no clear D gene. CDR3 size: 13 residues. Germline V gene sequence: CDR1 SGHDT, CDR2 YYEEEE. Trimming shortened V by 4 bases and J by 3 bases, and 11 bases separated the two germline ends. The CDR3 reads CASSPLWLYEQYF. CDR3 in DNA: TGTGCCAGCAGCCCTTTGTGGCTCTACGAGCAGTACTTC.

The rearrangement links TRBV19 to TRBJ2-2, with 9 bases matching TRBD1. The V gene end was trimmed by 3 bases and the J gene end by 10 bases; junction bases not matched to a gene: 6. The CDR3 has 14 residues. CDR1 is LNHDA and CDR2 is SQIVND in the germline V gene (reference sequence). CDR3 amino acids: CASSIGQGSAELFF. CDR3 nucleotides: TGTGCCAGTAGTATCGGACAGGGGTCCGCGGAGCTGTTTTTT. Based on the CDR3 plus reference TRBV19 and TRBJ2-2, the full variable domain is DGGITQSPKYLFRKEGQNVTLSCEQNLNHDAMYWYRQDPGQGLRLIYYSQIVNDFQKGDIAEGYSVSREKKESFPLTVTSAQKNPTAFYLCASSIGQGSAELFFGEGSRLTVL.

V is TRBV5-4 and J is TRBJ2-3; D might be TRBD2 (7 bases). Trimming removed 0 bases from V and 1 base from J, with 12 bases in between. The CDR3 has 16 amino acids. The germline V gene encodes CDR1 SGHNT and CDR2 YYREEE (reference sequence). CDR3 protein: CASSLVGGLRTDTQYF. CDR3 DNA: TGTGCCAGCAGCTTGGTCGGGGGGCTCCGCACAGATACGCAGTATTTT.

The V and J genes are TRBV11-2 and TRBJ2-3; D call uncertain. The CDR3 sequence is 15 residues long. Germline loops: CDR1 SGHAT, CDR2 FQNNGV. V lost 2 bases and J lost 5, with 14 bases in between. DNA for the CDR3: TGTGCCAGCAGCTTAATGCCGACAAGTCAAGATACGCAGTATTTT. Translated, it gives CASSLMPTSQDTQYF.

The chain has TRBV6-5 and TRBJ2-3, with 7 bases that match TRBD2. This CDR3 is 14 amino acids long. Germline V gene sequence: CDR1 MNHEY, CDR2 SVGAGI. Trimming cost V 11 bases and J 5 bases; bases outside gene matches: 13. The CDR3 reads CAHARGEREDTQYF. For the CDR3, the DNA is TGTGCCCACGCTCGGGGGGAAAGGGAAGATACGCAGTATTTT.

The rearrangement joins TRBV7-3 to TRBJ2-5; 9 bases line up with TRBD2. The CDR3 is 14 amino acids. CDR1 is SGHTA, CDR2 FQGTGA, per germline. After removal of 0 bases from V and 7 bases from J, the junction contained 3 bases not matched to a gene. CDR3: CASSLTSGSPTQYF. As DNA, the CDR3 is TGTGCCAGCAGCTTAACTAGCGGGAGCCCGACCCAGTACTTC. The variable domain in full, completed from reference TRBV7-3 and TRBJ2-5, reads GAGVSQTPSNKVTEKGKYVELRCDPISGHTALYWYRQSLGQGPEFLIYFQGTGAADDSGLPNDRFFAVRPEGSVSTLKIQRTERGDSAVYLCASSLTSGSPTQYFGPGTRLLVL.

CDR3 coding DNA: TGTGCCAGCAGCCAAGATGGGACAGGGGATAATGAAAAACTGTTTTTT. This sequence encodes CASSQDGTGDNEKLFF. The chain combines TRBV4-2 with TRBJ1-4; 10 nucleotides agree with TRBD1. Germline V lookup: CDR1 LGHNA, CDR2 YNFKEQ. V shed 0 bases and J 4 bases; nucleotides not matched to a gene: 2. There are 16 residues in the CDR3.

The chain combines TRBV4-3 with TRBJ1-1; weak D call: TRBD1 (6 bases). The ends were cut back, 4 bases at V and 2 bases at J, with 11 bases in the middle. Germline assignment: CDR1 LGHNA and CDR2 YSLEER. The CDR3 consists of 14 residues. CDR3 region: CASSLGTPNTEAFF. CDR3 nucleotide sequence: TGCGCCAGCAGCCTAGGGACACCAAACACTGAAGCTTTCTTT.

This chain connects TRBV18 to TRBJ2-5, with 8 bases aligning to TRBD1. Germline trimming cut 1 base from V and 5 bases from J; bases unmatched to any gene: 6. Germline CDR1 reads KGHSH; CDR2 reads LQKENI. This CDR3 contains 15 residues. In DNA form, the CDR3 reads TGTGCCAGCTCACCACGCAGGGGGCCGCTGGAGACCCAGTACTTC. As protein: CASSPRRGPLETQYF.

J is TRBJ1-1 and V is TRBV23-1, with D perhaps TRBD1 (5 bases). TRBV23-1 is flagged as an ORF with uncertain function. The CDR3 runs to 18 residues. The V end lost 0 bases, the J end lost 7 bases, and 24 bases lay between the germline ends. This CDR3 is CASSQSPYNRQNNGEAFF. The CDR3 coding sequence is TGCGCCAGCAGTCAATCGCCGTATAACAGACAGAACAATGGTGAAGCTTTCTTT.

This rearrangement joins TRBV5-6 to TRBJ1-1; 9 nucleotides agree with TRBD1. V lost 1 base, J lost 6 bases, and 10 bases stayed unmatched. CDR1 is SGHDT and CDR2 is YYEEEE in the germline V gene. There are 16 residues in the CDR3. The CDR3 bases are TGTGCCAGCAGCTTGACTATCGGGACAGGGACTCCTGAAGCTTTCTTT. It is translated as CASSLTIGTGTPEAFF.

This chain joins TRBV7-2 and TRBJ2-7; TRBD2 matches 11 bases. This CDR3 region has 18 residues. From germline, CDR1 is SGHTA and CDR2 FQGNSA. Trimming at V came to 3 bases and at J to 1 base, leaving 11 bases not matched to a gene. The CDR3 here is CASSFKQGGLAGSYEQYF. As DNA, the CDR3 is TGTGCCAGCAGCTTCAAGCAGGGTGGACTAGCGGGTTCCTACGAGCAGTACTTC.

J is TRBJ2-1 and V is TRBV19; possibly TRBD2 for D (5 bases). Germline V gene sequence: CDR1 LNHDA, CDR2 SQIVND (reference sequence). V shed 6 bases and J shed 1 base, with 16 bases lying between them. This CDR3 has 16 amino acids. The CDR3 is CASSISWGVSYNEQFF. The CDR3 DNA reads as TGTGCCAGTAGCATCAGCTGGGGAGTTTCCTACAATGAGCAGTTCTTC. Together with reference TRBV19 and TRBJ2-1, the CDR3 gives the full variable domain: DGGITQSPKYLFRKEGQNVTLSCEQNLNHDAMYWYRQDPGQGLRLIYYSQIVNDFQKGDIAEGYSVSREKKESFPLTVTSAQKNPTAFYLCASSISWGVSYNEQFFGPGTRLTVL.

The chain joins TRBV7-8 to TRBJ1-1; maybe TRBD1 (5 bases). Per germline, CDR1 SGHVS and CDR2 FQNEAQ. Trimming shortened V by 1 base and J by 6 bases, and 12 bases separated the two germline ends. The CDR3 is 14 amino acids. The CDR3 spells CASSLVGGLAEAFF. The CDR3 DNA follows: TGTGCCAGCAGCTTAGTCGGGGGGTTGGCTGAAGCTTTCTTT.

This clone was detected once. The chain joins TRBV4-3 to TRBJ1-3; no clear D gene. From germline, CDR1 is LGHNA and CDR2 YSLEER. The CDR3 has 16 residues. V lost 0 bases to trimming and J lost 0 bases, with 9 bases between them. CDR3 in DNA: TGCGCCAGCAGCCAAGATAAACTGAGCTCTGGAAACACCATATATTTT. It is translated as CASSQDKLSSGNTIYF.